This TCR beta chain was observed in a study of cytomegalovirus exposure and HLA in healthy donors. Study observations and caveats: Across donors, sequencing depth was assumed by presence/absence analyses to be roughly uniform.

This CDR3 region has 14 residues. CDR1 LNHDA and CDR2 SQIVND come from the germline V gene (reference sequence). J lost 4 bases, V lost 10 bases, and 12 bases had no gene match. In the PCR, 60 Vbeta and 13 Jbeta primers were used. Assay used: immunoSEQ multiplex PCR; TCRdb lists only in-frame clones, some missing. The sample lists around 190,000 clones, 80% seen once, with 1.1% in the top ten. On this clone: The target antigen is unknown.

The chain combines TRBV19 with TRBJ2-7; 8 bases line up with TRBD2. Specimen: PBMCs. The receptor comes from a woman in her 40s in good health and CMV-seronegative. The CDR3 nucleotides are TGTGCCACCTCGTTTAGCGGGACTAGATACGAGCAGTACTTC. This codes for CATSFSGTRYEQYF.